The 10 T cell receptor beta chains below all came from one sample that was sequenced in a study of T cells in Graves' hyperthyroidism and ophthalmopathy. The source material, RNA transcripts, was used to amplify TCR beta CDR3 regions. With the HTBI primer set, the TCR CDR3 went through a first round of RT-PCR. TCRdb fed the multiplex PCR reads into MiXCR, producing one record per CDR3 protein. The data show 340,000 or so distinct CDR3 sequences, roughly a fifth seen once. What was sequenced was blood. The receptors were gathered from a woman aged 45-59 years with Graves' hyperthyroidism.

About this clonotype itself: A single base separates this from a much larger clone, so it may be a read error. The rearrangement joins TRBV7-9 to TRBJ2-7; 7 nucleotides line up with TRBD1. V gave up 8 bases and J gave up 1 base; unmatched junction bases: 11. The germline gives CDR1 SEHNR, CDR2 FQNEAQ (reference sequence). There are 15 residues in the CDR3. CDR3 in amino acids: CASGSSDRVSYEQYF. The CDR3 DNA reads TGTGCCAGCGGCTCCAGTGACAGGGTATCCTACGAGCAGTACTTC.

This clonotype occurred many times. This chain uses TRBV27 with TRBJ2-2, with a weak D call TRBD1 (6 bases). Germline V lookup: CDR1 MNHEY, CDR2 SMNVEV (reference sequence). This CDR3 spans 17 amino acids. Trimming stripped 7 bases from V and 0 bases from J, with 18 bases between. The CDR3 DNA follows: TGTGCCAGCAAACCGACAGGAGTCTACGCGAACACCGGGGAGCTGTTTTTT. This codes for CASKPTGVYANTGELFF.

The CDR3 DNA follows: TGTGCCAGCAGCTCCGACAAGGTCTACGAGCAGTACTTC. It yields the protein CASSSDKVYEQYF. V usage is TRBV12-3 or TRBV12-4 and J usage is TRBJ2-7, with no clear D. V was shortened by 6 bases and J by 3 bases, with 12 bases between the two germline ends. The CDR3 totals 13 residues.

Many counts were recorded for this clonotype. V and J are TRBV12-3 or TRBV12-4 and TRBJ1-1; the D is unclear. The CDR3 sequence is 13 residues long. V was clipped by 5 bases and J by 5 bases, with 12 bases between them. CDR3 residues: CASSPYQGTEAFF. CDR3 sequence (DNA): TGTGCCAGCAGTCCTTACCAAGGGACTGAAGCTTTCTTT.

The rearrangement links TRBV20-1 to TRBJ1-2, with D perhaps TRBD1 (6 bases). The CDR3 contains 15 residues. Trimming stripped 0 bases from V and 3 bases from J, with 14 bases between. CDR1 is DFQATT, CDR2 SNEGSKA, per germline (reference sequence). CDR3 nucleotide sequence: TGCAGTGCTAGAGAGGGGGCAGGGGAGGACTATGGCTACACCTTC. Residues: CSAREGAGEDYGYTF.

The genes are TRBV4-1 and TRBJ2-7; D unclear. Trimming took 4 bases from V and 7 from J, leaving 17 bases between them. In germline, CDR1 is MGHRA, CDR2 YSYEKL. The CDR3 extends over 14 amino acids. CDR3 sequence (DNA): TGCGCCAGCAGCCCTTTAGGAACATCTGGGGAGCAGTACTTC. This translates into CASSPLGTSGEQYF.

This clonotype was counted at least ten times. The J gene is TRBJ2-3, the V gene TRBV7-9, with D maybe TRBD2 (6 bases). The CDR3 contains 13 residues. CDR1 and CDR2 (germline): SEHNR, FQNEAQ (reference sequence). V lost 4 bases, J lost 7 bases, and 12 bases lay in between. CDR3 sequence: CASSSRGLYTQYF. DNA for the CDR3: TGTGCCAGCAGCTCGCGGGGACTGTATACGCAGTATTTT.

With regard to this clonotype: Just one base apart from a much larger clone, this may be a read error. The rearrangement uses TRBV30 and TRBJ1-1; D gene unclear. The CDR3 covers 11 residues. CDR1 is GTSNPN, CDR2 SVGIG, per germline (reference sequence). The CDR3 is CTCRRNAEAFF. As DNA, the CDR3 is TGTACCTGCCGGAGGAACGCTGAAGCTTTCTTT.

As concerns this clonotype: A much larger clone lies a single base off, so this may be a read error. The V call is TRBV5-1, the J call TRBJ1-6, with 10 bases that match TRBD1. V dropped 0 bases and J dropped 9; count of bases not matched to a gene: 3. The germline gives CDR1 SGHRS, CDR2 YFSETQ. This CDR3 has 15 amino acids. DNA for the CDR3: TGCGCCAGCAGCTTGGGGGACAGGGGAGGTTCACCCCTCCACTTT. This translates into CASSLGDRGGSPLHF.

For this clonotype: This could be a read error, since a much larger clone is one nucleotide away. The rearrangement uses TRBV20-1 and TRBJ2-5; D might be TRBD1 (6 bases). Trimming cost V 6 bases and J 3 bases, with 14 bases left between them. Germline V gives CDR1 DFQATT, CDR2 SNEGSKA (reference sequence). This CDR3 has 13 amino acids. CDR3 loop: CSAPPGTKETQYF. CDR3 coding DNA: TGCAGTGCCCCCCCTGGGACAAAAGAGACCCAGTACTTC.